Below, 25 T cell receptor beta chains from the same sample are listed, as sequenced in a study of cytomegalovirus exposure and HLA in healthy donors. 60 Vbeta and 13 Jbeta primers were used in PCR. The assay was immunoSEQ multiplex PCR, and TCRdb's table has in-frame clones only and misses some. The sample yields 200,000 to 250,000 clones, more than 75% seen once. Material: PBMCs. The source of these receptors is a human donor in good health.

This chain links TRBV21-1 with TRBJ2-5; the table calls TRBD2, which could not be checked here. TRBV21-1 is reported as a pseudogene. This CDR3 has 15 amino acids. Here the CDR3 DNA reads TGTGCCAGCCGCAGTTCGGGGGGGGCAGCTGAGACCCAGTACTTC. Amino acids: CASRSSGGAAETQYF.

This chain links TRBV4-2 with TRBJ2-5; maybe TRBD2 (6 bases). This CDR3 is built from 16 residues. Trimming removed 0 bases at V and 5 bases at J, with 16 bases between. Germline V gene sequence: CDR1 LGHNA, CDR2 YNFKEQ. CDR3 protein: CASSQDEDAGRETQYF. CDR3 bases: TGTGCCAGCAGCCAAGACGAGGACGCTGGGAGGGAGACCCAGTACTTC.

The V call is TRBV5-1, the J call TRBJ2-7, with D maybe TRBD1 (7 bases). Per the germline V gene, CDR1 is SGHRS and CDR2 is YFSETQ. V was shortened by 4 bases and J by 3 bases, with 14 bases between the two germline ends. The CDR3 consists of 14 residues. The CDR3, as DNA: TGCGCCAGCAGCCTAGGACAGGACTACTACGAGCAGTACTTC. Encoded protein: CASSLGQDYYEQYF.

The chain carries TRBV27 and TRBJ2-5, with no clear D. Germline V gives CDR1 MNHEY, CDR2 SMNVEV (reference sequence). CDR3 length equals 12 residues. The ends were cut back, 4 bases at V and 7 bases at J, with 10 bases in the middle. CDR3 residues: CASSSSYGTQYF. The CDR3 DNA reads as TGTGCCAGCAGTTCCTCTTACGGGACCCAGTACTTC.

The sample holds one count of this clone. The V call is TRBV2, the J call TRBJ1-3; D is possibly TRBD1 (6 bases). The CDR3 runs 13 residues. The germline V and J ends were trimmed by 6 bases and 0 bases, with 6 bases remaining between them. Germline-derived CDR1 and CDR2 are SNHLY and FYNNEI. DNA of the CDR3: TGTGCCAGCAGGGACAGCTCTGGAAACACCATATATTTT. It specifies CASRDSSGNTIYF.

The chain couples TRBV7-8 to TRBJ1-2; 9 bases fit TRBD1. The V and J ends lost 6 bases and 7 bases, in that order; junction bases with no gene match: 21. The germline V gene encodes CDR1 SGHVS and CDR2 FQNEAQ. The CDR3 extends over 18 amino acids. The CDR3 is CASRKRDRDNRGARGYTF. The CDR3 coding sequence is TGTGCCAGCAGAAAACGGGACAGGGATAACCGAGGAGCTCGTGGCTACACCTTC.

In its sample, this clone was seen a few times. V is TRBV7-6 and J is TRBJ1-4, with 7 positions matching TRBD1. The CDR3 spans 15 residues. CDR1 and CDR2 from the germline V gene are SGHVS and FNYEAQ. The J segment lost 4 bases and the V segment lost 5 bases, leaving 7 bases of the junction unmatched. The CDR3: CASSPGDRINEKLFF. The DNA of the CDR3 is TGTGCCAGCAGCCCCGGGGACAGAATTAATGAAAAACTGTTTTTT.

This rearrangement joins TRBV4-1 to TRBJ2-7, with D maybe TRBD1 (6 bases). Between the trimmed V and J ends, which lost 3 bases and 0 bases, there was a span of 15 bases. The V gene's germline CDR1 is MGHRA and CDR2 YSYEKL. CDR3 length: 16 residues. DNA of the CDR3: TGCGCCAGCAGCCAGGAAAAACAGGGCGGCTCCTACGAGCAGTACTTC. This translates into CASSQEKQGGSYEQYF.

The chain joins TRBV4-1 to TRBJ2-3; the match to TRBD2 covers 12 bases. The CDR3 consists of 22 residues. CDR1 and CDR2 (germline): MGHRA, YSYEKL. With V trimmed by 1 base and J by 3 bases, 20 bases remained unmatched. The CDR3 is CASSQVPLRLAGGLGVTDTQYF. The CDR3 coding sequence is TGCGCCAGCAGCCAAGTGCCTCTGAGGCTAGCGGGAGGGTTGGGGGTAACAGATACGCAGTATTTT.

The chain has TRBV5-4 and TRBJ2-5, with 10 bases that match TRBD1. The CDR3 is 17 residues long. CDR1 SGHNT and CDR2 YYREEE come from the germline V gene (reference sequence). Trimming took 4 bases from V and 0 from J; bases not matched to a gene: 9. The CDR3 nucleotides are TGTGCCAGCAGCCCGACGAGGACAGGGGGGAACCAAGAGACCCAGTACTTC. Its protein product is CASSPTRTGGNQETQYF.

This chain connects TRBV7-2 to TRBJ2-7; no clear D. CDR1 SGHTA and CDR2 FQGNSA come from the germline V gene. Trimming removed 5 bases at V and 3 bases at J, with 14 bases between. The CDR3 is 14 residues long. The chain's CDR3 is CASSLGWAIYEQYF. CDR3 DNA: TGTGCCAGCAGCCTAGGGTGGGCCATCTACGAGCAGTACTTC.

DNA of the CDR3: TGTGCCAGCAGCTCCGGGACTAGCGCCCAAGAGACCCAGTACTTC. It is translated as CASSSGTSAQETQYF. The gene calls are TRBV9 and TRBJ2-5; 10 bases match TRBD2. Per germline, CDR1 SGDLS and CDR2 YYNGEE. The CDR3 is made up of 15 amino acids. The V gene end was trimmed by 4 bases and the J gene end by 1 base; junction bases not matched to a gene: 4.

This clone showed up just once. CDR3 sequence reads: CASSLGSGSQPQHF. CDR3 in DNA: TGCGCCAGCAGCTTGGGGTCTGGGAGCCAGCCCCAGCATTTT. The chain uses TRBV5-1 and TRBJ1-5; D gene ambiguous. Between the trimmed V and J ends, which lost 0 bases and 7 bases, there was a span of 11 bases. Germline CDR1 is SGHRS and CDR2 is YFSETQ. This CDR3 spans 14 amino acids.

V gene TRBV7-2 combines with J gene TRBJ2-7; possible D gene TRBD2, 5 bases. Germline CDR1 and CDR2: SGHTA and FQGNSA. There are 16 residues in the CDR3. V was pared by 5 bases and J by 0 bases, with 17 bases between. In DNA form, the CDR3 reads TGTGCCAGCAGCCCGAGGGCTGGTTCCGGCTCCTACGAGCAGTACTTC. It yields the protein CASSPRAGSGSYEQYF.

This clone is a singleton in its sample. The rearrangement uses TRBV4-1 and TRBJ1-2, with a possible D match to TRBD1 (6 bases). The V end lost 0 bases, the J end lost 4 bases, and 15 bases lay between the germline ends. The CDR3 contains 16 residues. The V gene's germline CDR1 is MGHRA and CDR2 YSYEKL. The CDR3 sequence: CASSQEGGGGIYGYTF. In DNA form, the CDR3 reads TGCGCCAGCAGCCAAGAAGGCGGGGGCGGGATCTATGGCTACACCTTC.

This clone was seen a few times. Compared with germline, one end of the junction differs, possibly owing to a read error. The gene calls are TRBV7-8 and TRBJ2-7; tentative D call: TRBD2 (8 bases). The CDR3 spans 15 residues. Germline V gives CDR1 SGHVS, CDR2 FQNEAQ. The CDR3 nucleotides read TGTGCCAGCAGCTTAGTTCCGGGGGGGGGCGGGACAGAAGGCTTC. Protein product: CASSLVPGGGGTEGF. Full variable domain (outside the CDR3, taken from reference TRBV7-8 and TRBJ2-7): GAGVSQSPRYKVAKRGQDVALRCDPISGHVSLFWYQQALGQGPEFLTYFQNEAQLDKSGLPSDRFFAERPEGSVSTLKIQRTQQEDSAVYLCASSLVPGGGGTEGFGPGTRLTVT.

The chain combines TRBV4-2 with TRBJ2-1; 8 positions agree with TRBD2. Germline CDR1 and CDR2: LGHNA and YNFKEQ. The ends lost 0 bases at V and 4 bases at J; junction bases unmatched: 8. The CDR3 runs 17 residues. DNA of the CDR3: TGTGCCAGCAGCCAAGATGTGAGGCCTAGCGGGTACAATGAGCAGTTCTTC. Translating gives CASSQDVRPSGYNEQFF.

This rearrangement joins TRBV9 to TRBJ2-7, with 10 bases that match TRBD2. The V and J ends lost 4 bases and 0 bases, in that order; junction bases with no gene match: 7. CDR1 is SGDLS and CDR2 is YYNGEE in the germline V gene. The CDR3 is made up of 16 amino acids. The CDR3 DNA reads as TGTGCCAGCAGCCTAGCGGGGGACGGTTACTCCTACGAGCAGTACTTC. Protein: CASSLAGDGYSYEQYF.

This sequence joins TRBV5-1 and TRBJ2-3, with TRBD1 identical over 10 bases. Germline CDR1 SGHRS, CDR2 YFSETQ. V trimming: 5 bases; J trimming: 4 bases; junction bases outside the gene matches: 4. The CDR3 loop spans 14 amino acids. The CDR3 is CASRLTGGSDTQYF. DNA for the CDR3: TGCGCCAGCAGACTGACAGGGGGCTCAGATACGCAGTATTTT.

The chain links TRBV5-1 to TRBJ2-3; 7 nucleotides match TRBD1. The CDR3 extends over 14 amino acids. Germline lookup yields CDR1 SGHRS and CDR2 YFSETQ. Trimming took 4 bases from V and 4 from J; bases not matched to a gene: 6. This CDR3 is CASSRQGPADTQYF. The CDR3 nucleotides read TGCGCCAGCAGCCGACAGGGCCCCGCAGATACGCAGTATTTT.

CDR3 sequence: CASSPESQRVGTGELFF. In nucleotides, the CDR3 is TGTGCCAGCAGCCCCGAATCCCAGCGCGTCGGCACCGGGGAGCTGTTTTTT. The genes are TRBV5-4 and TRBJ2-2; D ambiguous. The germline V gene encodes CDR1 SGHNT and CDR2 YYREEE (reference sequence). V shed 4 bases and J shed 4 bases, with 20 bases lying between them. The length of the CDR3 is 17 residues.

V usage is TRBV5-1 and J usage is TRBJ2-7, with a tentative D call TRBD1 (5 bases). CDR3 length: 15 residues. V dropped 5 bases and J dropped 1 base, with 16 bases sitting between them. The germline CDR1 and CDR2 sequences are SGHRS and YFSETQ. The CDR3 sequence: CASSFNDRVSYEQYF. The CDR3 coding sequence is TGCGCCAGCAGTTTCAACGACAGAGTTTCCTACGAGCAGTACTTC.

This sequence joins TRBV6-4 and TRBJ2-1; the match to TRBD1 covers 7 bases. CDR1 and CDR2 from the germline V gene are MRHNA and SNTAGT. Trimming at V came to 4 bases and at J to 9 bases, leaving 6 bases not matched to a gene. The CDR3 totals 13 residues. The CDR3 loop is CASSGQGLGEQFF. Written as DNA, the CDR3 is TGTGCCAGCAGTGGACAGGGTCTGGGTGAGCAGTTCTTC.

CDR3: CASSYSSGASTDTQYF. Here the CDR3 DNA reads TGTGCCAGCAGTTACTCTAGCGGGGCGAGCACAGATACGCAGTATTTT. The rearrangement joins TRBV28 to TRBJ2-3; 9 positions match TRBD2. Germline trimming cut 4 bases from V and 0 bases from J; bases unmatched to any gene: 5. CDR3 length: 16 residues. Germline CDR1 and CDR2: MDHEN and SYDVKM.

This clone showed up just a few times. V and J are TRBV5-4 and TRBJ2-1; 8 bases map to TRBD2. The germline CDR1 and CDR2 sequences are SGHNT and YYREEE (reference sequence). The V gene end was trimmed by 1 base and the J gene end by 5 bases; junction bases not matched to a gene: 2. This CDR3 is built from 14 residues. In DNA, the CDR3 is TGTGCCAGCAGCTTGTTAGCGGGGAACAATGAGCAGTTCTTC. This gives the protein CASSLLAGNNEQFF.